A selection of T cell receptor beta chains follows, all from one sample in a study of blood T cells in healthy people across ages. TCRdb passed the 5' RACE reads through MiXCR, listing each CDR3 protein once. This sample yields roughly 410,000 distinct CDR3 sequences, of which roughly half are seen a single time; 50% to 65% belongs to the top ten. Sequenced material: blood. The receptors come from a man between 60 and 70 years old in good health. The CDR3 runs from the conserved cysteine through the conserved F or W. A D gene is named only where the DNA matches it firmly. Only part of the rows carry a size: once, few, many, or a class if the clone is expanded.

CDR3 length	D gene	V gene	J gene	clone size	CDR3 protein	CDR3 DNA
14	-	TRBV29-1	TRBJ2-7	few	CSVERGHMSGEQYF	TGCAGCGTTGAAAGGGGACACATGTCGGGCGAGCAGTACTTC
15	TRBD2	TRBV12-3/TRBV12-4	TRBJ2-3	-	CASSFSGRGGDTQYF	TGTGCCAGCAGTTTTAGCGGGAGAGGTGGAGATACGCAGTATTTT
15	-	TRBV12-3/TRBV12-4	TRBJ2-3	-	CASSQEREYTDTQYF	TGTGCCAGCAGTCAAGAACGGGAATACACAGATACGCAGTATTTT
14	TRBD1	TRBV4-2	TRBJ1-1	-	CASSPGQMNTEAFF	TGTGCCAGCAGCCCGGGACAGATGAACACTGAAGCTTTCTTT
15	TRBD2	TRBV10-3	TRBJ2-7	-	CAISGLAVVSYEQYF	TGTGCCATCAGTGGACTAGCGGTGGTCTCCTACGAGCAGTACTTC
13	-	TRBV7-9	TRBJ1-2	-	CASSNGGVYGYTF	TGTGCCAGCAGTAACGGCGGGGTCTATGGCTACACCTTC
15	TRBD2	TRBV6-2/TRBV6-3	TRBJ2-5	few	CASSRRREGRETQYF	TGTGCCAGCAGCCGCAGGAGGGAGGGCCGAGAGACCCAGTACTTC
14	TRBD1	TRBV30	TRBJ2-7	few	CAWRQPGQSYEQYF	TGTGCCTGGAGGCAGCCGGGACAGAGCTACGAGCAGTACTTC
17	-	TRBV11-2	TRBJ2-7	-	CASSLDLGTIETNEQYF	TGTGCCAGCAGCTTAGATTTAGGCACGATCGAAACCAACGAGCAGTACTTC
17	TRBD2	TRBV4-2	TRBJ2-7	-	CASSPGLAGAPGYEQYF	TGTGCCAGCAGCCCAGGGCTAGCGGGAGCTCCTGGCTACGAGCAGTACTTC
14	-	TRBV20-1	TRBJ2-5	-	CSAPRGGDQETQYF	TGCAGTGCTCCCAGGGGTGGTGACCAAGAGACCCAGTACTTC
13	-	TRBV29-1	TRBJ2-7	-	CSVEFTGAYEQYF	TGCAGCGTTGAATTCACAGGAGCCTACGAGCAGTACTTC
16	-	TRBV9	TRBJ1-6	-	CASSVGGSSYNSPLHF	TGTGCCAGCAGCGTAGGCGGGAGCTCCTATAATTCACCCCTCCACTTT
16	TRBD2	TRBV7-9	TRBJ2-7	-	CASSATSGRALYEQYF	TGTGCCAGCAGCGCCACTAGCGGGAGGGCCCTCTACGAGCAGTACTTC
14	TRBD1	TRBV7-2	TRBJ2-5	-	CASSLGTGGGTQYF	TGTGCCAGCAGCTTAGGGACAGGGGGAGGGACCCAGTACTTC
14	TRBD1	TRBV24-1	TRBJ2-5	once	CATSKTGGGETQYF	TGTGCCACCAGTAAGACAGGGGGCGGCGAGACCCAGTACTTC
18	TRBD1	TRBV6-5	TRBJ2-7	-	CASSSLFNTGTGGDEQYF	TGTGCCAGCAGTTCACTATTCAACACCGGGACAGGGGGCGACGAGCAGTACTTC
14	TRBD2	TRBV2	TRBJ2-3	-	CASTRLAGTDTQYF	TGTGCCAGCACCCGACTAGCAGGCACAGATACGCAGTATTTT
16	TRBD1	TRBV7-9	TRBJ2-5	few	CASSPQQGTTYNEQYF	TGTGCCAGCAGCCCTCAACAGGGGACGACATACAATGAGCAGTACTTC
12	-	TRBV24-1	TRBJ2-1	few	CATRDEDNEQFF	TGTGCCACCAGGGACGAGGACAATGAGCAGTTCTTC
14	-	TRBV6-2/TRBV6-3	TRBJ2-5	-	CASSFEQGRTAQYF	TGTGCCAGCAGCTTCGAACAGGGCCGGACGGCCCAGTACTTC
13	-	TRBV20-1	TRBJ2-3	few	CSAKTVIKDTQYF	TGCAGTGCTAAGACCGTCATTAAGGATACGCAGTATTTT
15	TRBD2	TRBV20-1	TRBJ2-5	many	CSAAERGTIQETQYF	TGCAGTGCTGCGGAGCGGGGGACGATACAAGAGACCCAGTACTTC
12	-	TRBV7-9	TRBJ2-5	-	CATQGEVETQYF	TGTGCCACCCAGGGTGAGGTTGAGACCCAGTACTTC
16	TRBD2	TRBV9	TRBJ2-1	-	CASSAGLAGGMNEQFF	TGTGCCAGCAGCGCCGGACTAGCGGGAGGGATGAATGAGCAGTTCTTC
14	-	TRBV6-2/TRBV6-3	TRBJ2-7	few	CASSYPADPLEQYF	TGTGCCAGCAGTTATCCGGCAGATCCTTTGGAGCAGTACTTC
14	TRBD1	TRBV20-1	TRBJ1-2	-	CSASTKDRGLGYTF	TGCAGTGCTAGCACAAAGGACAGGGGGCTTGGCTACACCTTC
13	-	TRBV12-3/TRBV12-4	TRBJ2-7	-	CASSLADRYEQYF	TGTGCCAGCAGTTTGGCCGACCGCTACGAGCAGTACTTC
12	-	TRBV29-1	TRBJ1-1	-	CSVEDSILEAFF	TGCAGCGTTGAAGATTCGATTTTAGAGGCTTTCTTT
17	-	TRBV20-1	TRBJ1-6	-	CSARDLRAGVTYSPLHF	TGCAGTGCTAGAGATCTCCGGGCAGGAGTAACCTATTCACCCCTCCACTTT
14	-	TRBV6-6	TRBJ1-2	-	CASSYGVANYGYTF	TGTGCCAGCAGTTACGGGGTAGCTAACTATGGCTACACCTTC
18	TRBD1	TRBV6-5	TRBJ2-7	-	CASSYSAGQGAQSYEQYF	TGTGCCAGCAGTTACTCGGCGGGACAGGGGGCTCAATCCTACGAGCAGTACTTC
15	TRBD2	TRBV7-2	TRBJ2-5	few	CASSPAGGGKETQYF	TGTGCCAGCAGCCCCGCTGGGGGGGGAAAAGAGACCCAGTACTTC
14	-	TRBV10-3	TRBJ2-5	-	CAASGRPLQETQYF	TGTGCCGCCTCAGGGAGGCCCCTCCAAGAGACCCAGTACTTC
14	-	TRBV7-2	TRBJ2-3	-	CASTSGVVADTQYF	TGTGCCAGCACCTCGGGAGTGGTAGCAGATACGCAGTATTTT
15	TRBD2	TRBV20-1	TRBJ2-7	few	CSAMIPSGSLHEQYF	TGCAGTGCTATGATCCCTAGCGGGAGTTTACACGAGCAGTACTTC
15	TRBD1	TRBV20-1	TRBJ2-7	-	CSARDQGQGGYEQYF	TGCAGTGCTAGAGATCAGGGACAGGGCGGCTACGAGCAGTACTTC
16	-	TRBV20-1	TRBJ2-7	few	CSASFGTGLSYNEQYF	TGCAGTGCTAGTTTTGGGACGGGTCTCTCCTACAATGAGCAGTACTTC
14	TRBD1	TRBV6-8	TRBJ2-7	-	CASRRRQGLAGQYF	TGTGCCAGCAGAAGAAGACAGGGCCTCGCTGGGCAGTACTTC
15	TRBD1	TRBV3-1	TRBJ2-3	large	CASSQVGTGTDTQYF	TGTGCCAGCAGCCAAGTCGGGACAGGGACAGATACGCAGTATTTT
14	-	TRBV4-1	TRBJ2-7	-	CASSRGTTPYEQYF	TGCGCCAGCAGCCGAGGGACAACTCCCTACGAGCAGTACTTC